This T cell receptor beta chain originates from a study of blood T cell repertoires in COVID-19. Study-level information: COVID-19 samples from acute and convalescent phases originated in the United States, Italy and Spain. Sample material is recorded as cDNA or gDNA derived from T cells, B-cell-depleted T cells, or PBMCs.

This CDR3 contains 13 residues. CDR1 is SGHTA and CDR2 is FQGTGA in the germline V gene. Trimming took off 5 bases at V and 1 base at J, with 8 bases between the two ends. In the authors' workflow: Reference gene primers were amplified, and this amplification served to estimate nucleated cell counts. Repertoires were generated with immunoSEQ multiplex PCR, while TCRdb's copy carries only in-frame clones and drops some. That table furnishes V, J and clone size, whereas the DNA furnished D and trimming. The sample consists of just under 90,000 clones, 85% to 95% of them appearing once. This TCR came from a man aged 55 to 69 with acute or convalescent COVID-19. The chain uses TRBV7-3 and TRBJ2-5; D may be TRBD1 (5 bases). The source material was peripheral blood. CDR3 bases: TGTGCCAGCAGCCAGGGTGGCCAAGAGACCCAGTACTTC. This codes for CASSQGGQETQYF.